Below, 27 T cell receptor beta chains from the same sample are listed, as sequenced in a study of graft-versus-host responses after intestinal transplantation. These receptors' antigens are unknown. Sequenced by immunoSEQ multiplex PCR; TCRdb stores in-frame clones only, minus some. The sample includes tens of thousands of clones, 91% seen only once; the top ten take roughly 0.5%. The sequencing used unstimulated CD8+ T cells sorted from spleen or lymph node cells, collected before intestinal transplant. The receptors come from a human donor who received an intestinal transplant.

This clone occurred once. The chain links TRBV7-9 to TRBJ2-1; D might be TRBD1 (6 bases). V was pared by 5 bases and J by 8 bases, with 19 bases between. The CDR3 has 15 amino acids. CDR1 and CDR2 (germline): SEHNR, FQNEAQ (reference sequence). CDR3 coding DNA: TGTGCCAGCAGCGAGACAGGCGGCGAGGCCGATGAGCAGTTCTTC. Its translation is CASSETGGEADEQFF.

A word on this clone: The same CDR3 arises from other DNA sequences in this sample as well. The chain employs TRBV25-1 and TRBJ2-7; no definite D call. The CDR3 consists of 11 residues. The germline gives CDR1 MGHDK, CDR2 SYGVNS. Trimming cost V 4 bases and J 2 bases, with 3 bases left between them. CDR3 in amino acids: CASSATYEQYF. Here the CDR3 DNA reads TGTGCCAGCAGTGCAACCTACGAGCAGTACTTC.

The CDR3 here is CATGGDSHRLNGYTF. The CDR3 DNA reads TGTGCCACAGGAGGGGACAGCCACAGATTGAATGGCTACACCTTC. V gene TRBV6-1 combines with J gene TRBJ1-2, with TRBD1 identical over 7 bases. CDR1 is MNHNS and CDR2 is SASEGT in the germline V gene. CDR3 length: 15 residues. The ends lost 10 bases at V and 6 bases at J; junction bases unmatched: 17.

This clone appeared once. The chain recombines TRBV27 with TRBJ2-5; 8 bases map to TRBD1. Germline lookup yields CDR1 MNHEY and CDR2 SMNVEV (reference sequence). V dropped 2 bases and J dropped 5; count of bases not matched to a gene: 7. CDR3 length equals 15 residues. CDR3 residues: CASSLMAGGAETQYF. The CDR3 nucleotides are TGTGCCAGCAGTTTAATGGCAGGGGGCGCTGAGACCCAGTACTTC.

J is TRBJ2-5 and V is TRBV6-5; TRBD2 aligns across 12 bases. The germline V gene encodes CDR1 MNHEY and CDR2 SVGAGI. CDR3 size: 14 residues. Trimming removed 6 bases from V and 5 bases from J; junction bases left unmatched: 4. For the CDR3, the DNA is TGTGCCAGCAGCCTGACTAGCGGGGGTGAGACCCAGTACTTC. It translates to CASSLTSGGETQYF.

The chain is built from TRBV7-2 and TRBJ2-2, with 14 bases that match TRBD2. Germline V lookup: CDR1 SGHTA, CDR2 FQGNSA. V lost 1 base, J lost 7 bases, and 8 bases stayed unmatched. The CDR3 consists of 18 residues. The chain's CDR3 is CASSLGGWGLAGVGELFF. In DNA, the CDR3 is TGTGCCAGCAGCTTAGGTGGTTGGGGACTAGCGGGAGTCGGGGAGCTGTTTTTT.

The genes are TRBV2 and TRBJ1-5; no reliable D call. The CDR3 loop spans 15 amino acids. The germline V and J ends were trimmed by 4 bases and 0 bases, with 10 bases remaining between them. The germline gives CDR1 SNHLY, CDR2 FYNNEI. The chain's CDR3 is CASSGHGNSNQPQHF. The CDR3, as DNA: TGTGCCAGCAGTGGACACGGGAATAGCAATCAGCCCCAGCATTTT.

The CDR3: CASSIGQGDYGYTF. The CDR3 DNA is TGTGCCAGCAGCATCGGACAGGGTGACTATGGCTACACCTTC. V usage is TRBV6-1 and J usage is TRBJ1-2, with 8 bases fitting TRBD1. After removal of 6 bases from V and 3 bases from J, the junction contained 6 bases not matched to a gene. CDR3 size: 14 residues. Germline V gene data show CDR1 as MNHNS and CDR2 as SASEGT.

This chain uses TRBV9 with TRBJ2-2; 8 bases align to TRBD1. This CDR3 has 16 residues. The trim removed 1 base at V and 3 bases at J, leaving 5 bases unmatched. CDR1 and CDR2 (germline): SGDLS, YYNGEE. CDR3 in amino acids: CASSVLLDRDTGELFF. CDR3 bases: TGTGCCAGCAGCGTACTCCTGGACAGGGACACCGGGGAGCTGTTTTTT. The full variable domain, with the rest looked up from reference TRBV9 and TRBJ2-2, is DSGVTQTPKHLITATGQRVTLRCSPRSGDLSVYWYQQSLDQGLQFLIQYYNGEERAKGNILERFSAQQFPDLHSELNLSSLELGDSALYFCASSVLLDRDTGELFFGEGSRLTVL.

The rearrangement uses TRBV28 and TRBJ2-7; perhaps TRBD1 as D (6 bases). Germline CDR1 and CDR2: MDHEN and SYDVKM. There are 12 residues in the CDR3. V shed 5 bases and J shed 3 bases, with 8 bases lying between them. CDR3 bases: TGTGCCAGCAGTGCAGGGGACTACGAGCAGTACTTC. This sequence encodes CASSAGDYEQYF.

The CDR3 loop is CASSISGDTEAFF. CDR3 DNA sequence: TGTGCCAGTAGTATAAGCGGGGACACTGAAGCTTTCTTT. The chain carries TRBV19 and TRBJ1-1; D remains unclear. Germline assignment: CDR1 LNHDA and CDR2 SQIVND (reference sequence). The CDR3 loop spans 13 amino acids. Trimming took off 2 bases at V and 3 bases at J, with 7 bases between the two ends.

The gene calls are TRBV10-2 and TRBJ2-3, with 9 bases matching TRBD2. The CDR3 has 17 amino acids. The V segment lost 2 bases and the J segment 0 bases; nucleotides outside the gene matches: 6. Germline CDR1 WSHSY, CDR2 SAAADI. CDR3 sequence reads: CASSEGGLAKSTDTQYF. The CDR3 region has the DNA TGCGCCAGCAGTGAGGGGGGACTAGCAAAGAGCACAGATACGCAGTATTTT.

This chain's CDR3 is CASSQRGTGVDEQFF. DNA of the CDR3: TGTGCCAGCAGCCAAAGAGGGACAGGGGTGGATGAGCAGTTCTTC. The chain employs TRBV7-6 and TRBJ2-1; 10 bases map to TRBD1. V lost 5 bases, J lost 8 bases, and 9 bases stayed unmatched. CDR1 and CDR2 from the germline V gene are SGHVS and FNYEAQ. The CDR3 runs to 15 residues.

CDR3 protein: CASSFSGGAGDNEQFF. In DNA form, the CDR3 reads TGTGCCAGCAGTTTTAGCGGGGGGGCGGGCGACAATGAGCAGTTCTTC. This chain connects TRBV7-9 to TRBJ2-1; 11 nucleotides agree with TRBD2. The CDR3 has 16 residues. The germline gives CDR1 SEHNR, CDR2 FQNEAQ (reference sequence). Trimming cost V 6 bases and J 5 bases; bases outside gene matches: 9.

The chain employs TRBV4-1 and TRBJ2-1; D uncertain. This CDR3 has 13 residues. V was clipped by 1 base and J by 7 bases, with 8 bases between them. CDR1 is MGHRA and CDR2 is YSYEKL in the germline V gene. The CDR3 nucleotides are TGCGCCAGCAGCCAAGGGATACAGAATGAGCAGTTCTTC. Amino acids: CASSQGIQNEQFF.

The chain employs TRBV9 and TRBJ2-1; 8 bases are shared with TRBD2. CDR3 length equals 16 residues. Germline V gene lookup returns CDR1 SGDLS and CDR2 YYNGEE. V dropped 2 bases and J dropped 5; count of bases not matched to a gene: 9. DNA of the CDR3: TGTGCCAGCAGCGTGTACTACGGGAGGGACCACAATGAGCAGTTCTTC. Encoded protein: CASSVYYGRDHNEQFF.

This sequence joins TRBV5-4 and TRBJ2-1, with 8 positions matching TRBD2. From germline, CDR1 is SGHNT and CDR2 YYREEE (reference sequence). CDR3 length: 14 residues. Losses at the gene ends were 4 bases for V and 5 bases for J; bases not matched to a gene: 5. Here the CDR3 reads CASSPAGAHNEQFF. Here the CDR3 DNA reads TGTGCCAGCAGCCCAGCGGGAGCCCACAATGAGCAGTTCTTC.

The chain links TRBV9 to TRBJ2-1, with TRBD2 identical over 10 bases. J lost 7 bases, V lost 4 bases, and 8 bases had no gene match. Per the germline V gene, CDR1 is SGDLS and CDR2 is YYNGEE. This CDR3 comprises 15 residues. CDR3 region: CASSPLAGVRNEQFF. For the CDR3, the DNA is TGTGCCAGCAGCCCCCTAGCGGGAGTGAGGAATGAGCAGTTCTTC.

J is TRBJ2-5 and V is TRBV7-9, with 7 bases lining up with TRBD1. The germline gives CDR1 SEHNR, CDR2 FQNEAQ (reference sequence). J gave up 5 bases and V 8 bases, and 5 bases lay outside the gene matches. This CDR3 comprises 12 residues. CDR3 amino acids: CASRTGVETQYF. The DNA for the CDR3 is TGTGCCAGCCGGACAGGCGTGGAGACCCAGTACTTC.

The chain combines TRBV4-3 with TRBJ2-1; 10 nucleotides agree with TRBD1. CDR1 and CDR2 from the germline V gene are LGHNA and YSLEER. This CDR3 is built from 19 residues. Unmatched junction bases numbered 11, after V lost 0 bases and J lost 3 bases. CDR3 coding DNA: TGCGCCAGCAGCCAAGATGGGGGACAGGGGAGCTACCTCTACAATGAGCAGTTCTTC. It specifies CASSQDGGQGSYLYNEQFF.

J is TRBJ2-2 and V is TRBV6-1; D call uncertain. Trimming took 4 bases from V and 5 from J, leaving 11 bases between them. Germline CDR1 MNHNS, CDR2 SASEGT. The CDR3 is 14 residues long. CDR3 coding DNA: TGTGCCAGCAGTGTTTTACAAAGTACCGGGGAGCTGTTTTTT. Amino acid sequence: CASSVLQSTGELFF.

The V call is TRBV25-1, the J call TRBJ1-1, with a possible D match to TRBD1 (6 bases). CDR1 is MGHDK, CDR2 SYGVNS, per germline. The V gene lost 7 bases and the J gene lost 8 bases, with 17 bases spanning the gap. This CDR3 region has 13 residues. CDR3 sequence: CASTRDWGTEAFF. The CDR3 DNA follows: TGTGCCAGCACCCGAGATTGGGGGACAGAAGCTTTCTTT.

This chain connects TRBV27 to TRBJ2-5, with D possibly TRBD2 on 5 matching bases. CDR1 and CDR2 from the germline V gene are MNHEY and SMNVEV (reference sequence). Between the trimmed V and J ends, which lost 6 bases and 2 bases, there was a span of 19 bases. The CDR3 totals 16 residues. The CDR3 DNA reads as TGTGCCAGCAGGAGGGATGGACGGAGTCTGCAAGAGACCCAGTACTTC. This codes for CASRRDGRSLQETQYF.

This chain's CDR3 is CASSLDLLYNEQFF. The CDR3 DNA reads as TGCGCCAGCAGCTTGGACCTACTCTACAATGAGCAGTTCTTC. The genes are TRBV5-1 and TRBJ2-1, with D unclear. The CDR3 consists of 14 residues. CDR1 and CDR2 (germline): SGHRS, YFSETQ. V lost 0 bases and J 3 bases, leaving 7 bases between the germline ends.

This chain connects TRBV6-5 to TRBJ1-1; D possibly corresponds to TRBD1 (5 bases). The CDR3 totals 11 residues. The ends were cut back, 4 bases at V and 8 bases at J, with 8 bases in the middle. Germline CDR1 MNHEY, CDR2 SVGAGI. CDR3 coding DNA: TGTGCCAGCAGTTTCGGACAAGAAGCTTTCTTT. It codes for CASSFGQEAFF.

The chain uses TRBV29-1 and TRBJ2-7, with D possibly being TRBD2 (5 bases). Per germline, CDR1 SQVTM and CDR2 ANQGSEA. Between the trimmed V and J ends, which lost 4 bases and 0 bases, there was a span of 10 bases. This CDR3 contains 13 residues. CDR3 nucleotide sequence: TGCAGCGTTGTGAAGACTATCTCCTACGAGCAGTACTTC. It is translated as CSVVKTISYEQYF.

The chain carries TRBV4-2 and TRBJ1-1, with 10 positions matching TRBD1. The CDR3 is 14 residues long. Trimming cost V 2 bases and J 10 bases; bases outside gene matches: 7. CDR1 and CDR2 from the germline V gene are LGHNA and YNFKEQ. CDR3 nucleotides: TGTGCCAGCAGCCAACAGCCGGGACAGGGGCGAGCTTTCTTT. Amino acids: CASSQQPGQGRAFF.